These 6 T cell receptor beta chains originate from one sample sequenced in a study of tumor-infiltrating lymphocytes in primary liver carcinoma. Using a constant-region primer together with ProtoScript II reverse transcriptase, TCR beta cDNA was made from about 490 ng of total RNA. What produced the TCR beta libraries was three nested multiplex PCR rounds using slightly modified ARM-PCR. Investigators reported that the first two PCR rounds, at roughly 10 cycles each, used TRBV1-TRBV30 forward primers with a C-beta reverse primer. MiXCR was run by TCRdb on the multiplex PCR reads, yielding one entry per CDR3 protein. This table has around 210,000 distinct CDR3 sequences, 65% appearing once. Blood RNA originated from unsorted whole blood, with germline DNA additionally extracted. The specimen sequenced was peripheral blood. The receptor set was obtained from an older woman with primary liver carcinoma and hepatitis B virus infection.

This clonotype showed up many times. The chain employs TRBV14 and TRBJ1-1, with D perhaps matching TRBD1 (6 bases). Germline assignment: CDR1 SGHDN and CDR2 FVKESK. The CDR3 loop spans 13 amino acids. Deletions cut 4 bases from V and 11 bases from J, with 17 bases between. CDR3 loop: CASSLTGSAGAFF. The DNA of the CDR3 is TGTGCCAGCAGCCTTACAGGGTCCGCCGGGGCTTTCTTT.

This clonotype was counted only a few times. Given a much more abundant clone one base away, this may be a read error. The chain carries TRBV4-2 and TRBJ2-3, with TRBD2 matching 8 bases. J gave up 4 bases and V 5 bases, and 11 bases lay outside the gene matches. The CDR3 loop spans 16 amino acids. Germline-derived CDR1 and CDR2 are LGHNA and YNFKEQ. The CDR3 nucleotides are TGTGCCAGCAGCTCCTCTGTGACTAGCGTGGCAGATACGCAGTATTTT. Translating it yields CASSSSVTSVADTQYF.

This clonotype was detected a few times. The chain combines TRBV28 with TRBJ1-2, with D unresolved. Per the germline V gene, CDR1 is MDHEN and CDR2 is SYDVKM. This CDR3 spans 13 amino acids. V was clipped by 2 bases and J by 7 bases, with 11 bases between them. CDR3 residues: CASSLTSGRGYTF. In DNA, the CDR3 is TGTGCCAGCAGTTTAACTTCCGGCCGTGGCTACACCTTC.

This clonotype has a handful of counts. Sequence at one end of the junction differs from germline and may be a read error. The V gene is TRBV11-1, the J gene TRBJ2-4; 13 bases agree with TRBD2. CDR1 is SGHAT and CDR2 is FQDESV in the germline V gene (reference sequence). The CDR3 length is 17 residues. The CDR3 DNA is TGTACCAGCAGCTTTCCCGGGACTAGCGGGACCAAGAACATTCAGTACTTC. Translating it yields CTSSFPGTSGTKNIQYF.

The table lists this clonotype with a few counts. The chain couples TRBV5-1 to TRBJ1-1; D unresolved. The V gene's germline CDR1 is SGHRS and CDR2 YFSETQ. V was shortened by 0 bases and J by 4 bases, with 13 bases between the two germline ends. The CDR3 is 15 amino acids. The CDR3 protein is CASSLEGVERTEAFF. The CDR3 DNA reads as TGCGCCAGCAGCTTGGAAGGCGTCGAACGCACTGAAGCTTTCTTT.

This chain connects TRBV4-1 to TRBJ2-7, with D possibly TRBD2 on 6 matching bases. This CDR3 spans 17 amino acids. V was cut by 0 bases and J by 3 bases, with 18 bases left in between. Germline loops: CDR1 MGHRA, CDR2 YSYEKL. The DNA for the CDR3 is TGCGCCAGCAGCCAAGACCTAGGTTATAGGGGACTCTACGAGCAGTACGTC. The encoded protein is CASSQDLGYRGLYEQYV.